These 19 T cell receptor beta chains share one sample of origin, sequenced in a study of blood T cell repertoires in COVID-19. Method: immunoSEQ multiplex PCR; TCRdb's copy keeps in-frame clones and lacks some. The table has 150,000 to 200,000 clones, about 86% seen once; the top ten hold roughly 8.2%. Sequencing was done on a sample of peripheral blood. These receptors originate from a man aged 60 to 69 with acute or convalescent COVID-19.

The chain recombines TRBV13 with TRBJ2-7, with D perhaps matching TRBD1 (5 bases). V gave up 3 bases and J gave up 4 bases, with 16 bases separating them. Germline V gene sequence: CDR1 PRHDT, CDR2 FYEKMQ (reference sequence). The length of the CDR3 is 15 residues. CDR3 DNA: TGTGCCAGCAGCTTTTATGGGGCCAAGACTTACGAGCAGTACTTC. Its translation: CASSFYGAKTYEQYF.

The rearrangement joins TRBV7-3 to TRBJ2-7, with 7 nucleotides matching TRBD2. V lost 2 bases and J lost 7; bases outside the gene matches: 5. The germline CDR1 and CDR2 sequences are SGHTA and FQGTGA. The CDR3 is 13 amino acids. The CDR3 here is CASSLSPAGEQYF. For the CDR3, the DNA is TGTGCCAGCAGCTTATCCCCAGCGGGGGAGCAGTACTTC.

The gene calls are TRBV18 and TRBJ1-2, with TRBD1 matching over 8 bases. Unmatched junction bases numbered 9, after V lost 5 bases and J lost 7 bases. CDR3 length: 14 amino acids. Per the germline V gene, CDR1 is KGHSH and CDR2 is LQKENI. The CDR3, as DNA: TGTGCCAGCTCATCCGACAGGGGTCGGGGTGGCTACACCTTC. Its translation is CASSSDRGRGGYTF.

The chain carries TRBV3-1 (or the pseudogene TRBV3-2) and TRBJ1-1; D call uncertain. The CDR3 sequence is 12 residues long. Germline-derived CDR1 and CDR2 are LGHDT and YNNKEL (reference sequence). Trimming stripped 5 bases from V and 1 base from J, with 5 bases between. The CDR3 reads CASSYGNTEAFF. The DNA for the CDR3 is TGTGCCAGCAGCTACGGGAACACTGAAGCTTTCTTT.

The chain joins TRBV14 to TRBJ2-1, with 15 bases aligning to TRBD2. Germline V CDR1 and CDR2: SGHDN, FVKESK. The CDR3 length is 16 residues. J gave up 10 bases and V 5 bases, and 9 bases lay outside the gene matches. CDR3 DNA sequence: TGTGCCAGCAGCGATCCCGGGACTAGCGGGAGGAGGGAGCAGTTCTTC. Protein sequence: CASSDPGTSGRREQFF.

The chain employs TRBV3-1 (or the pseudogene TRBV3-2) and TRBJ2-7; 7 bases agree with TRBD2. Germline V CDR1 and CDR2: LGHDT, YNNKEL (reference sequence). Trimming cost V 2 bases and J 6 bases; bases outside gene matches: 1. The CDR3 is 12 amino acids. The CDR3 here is CASSQTSVEQYF. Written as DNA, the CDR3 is TGTGCCAGCAGCCAAACTAGCGTCGAGCAGTACTTC.

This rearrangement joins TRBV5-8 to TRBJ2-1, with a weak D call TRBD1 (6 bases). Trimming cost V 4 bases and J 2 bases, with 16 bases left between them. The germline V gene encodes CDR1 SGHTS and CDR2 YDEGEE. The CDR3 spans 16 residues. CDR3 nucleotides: TGTGCCAGCAGCAGAACTACAGGGTTTACCTACAATGAGCAGTTCTTC. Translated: CASSRTTGFTYNEQFF.

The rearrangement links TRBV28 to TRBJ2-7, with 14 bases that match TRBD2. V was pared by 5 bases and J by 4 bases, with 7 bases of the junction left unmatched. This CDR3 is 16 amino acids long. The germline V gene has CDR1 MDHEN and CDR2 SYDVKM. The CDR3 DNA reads TGTGCCAGCAGTAAAAGGGGACTAGCGGGAGAGTACGAGCAGTACTTC. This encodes CASSKRGLAGEYEQYF. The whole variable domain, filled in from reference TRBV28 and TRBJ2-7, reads DVKVTQSSRYLVKRTGEKVFLECVQDMDHENMFWYRQDPGLGLRLIYFSYDVKMKEKGDIPEGYSVSREKKERFSLILESASTNQTSMYLCASSKRGLAGEYEQYFGPGTRLTVT.

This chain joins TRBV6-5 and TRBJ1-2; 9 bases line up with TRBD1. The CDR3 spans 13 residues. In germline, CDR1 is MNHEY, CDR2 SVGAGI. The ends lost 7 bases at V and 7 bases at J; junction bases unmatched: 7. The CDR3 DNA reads TGTGCCAGCACTGTACAGGGGGCAGGTGGCTACACCTTC. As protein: CASTVQGAGGYTF.

The CDR3 sequence: CAWNISPGNTIYF. Here the CDR3 DNA reads TGTGCCTGGAACATTTCCCCTGGAAACACCATATATTTT. V and J are TRBV30 and TRBJ1-3; D uncertain. The germline CDR1 and CDR2 sequences are GTSNPN and SVGIG (reference sequence). Trimming removed 4 bases from V and 2 bases from J, with 9 bases in between. CDR3 length: 13 residues.

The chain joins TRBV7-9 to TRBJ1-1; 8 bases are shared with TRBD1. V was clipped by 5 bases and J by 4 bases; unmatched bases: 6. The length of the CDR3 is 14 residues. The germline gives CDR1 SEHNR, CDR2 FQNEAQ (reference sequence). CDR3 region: CASSPDRAGTEAFF. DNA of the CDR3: TGTGCCAGCAGCCCGGACAGGGCAGGCACTGAAGCTTTCTTT. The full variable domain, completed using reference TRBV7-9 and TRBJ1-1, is DTGVSQNPRHKITKRGQNVTFRCDPISEHNRLYWYRQTLGQGPEFLTYFQNEAQLEKSRLLSDRFSAERPKGSFSTLEIQRTEQGDSAMYLCASSPDRAGTEAFFGQGTRLTVV.

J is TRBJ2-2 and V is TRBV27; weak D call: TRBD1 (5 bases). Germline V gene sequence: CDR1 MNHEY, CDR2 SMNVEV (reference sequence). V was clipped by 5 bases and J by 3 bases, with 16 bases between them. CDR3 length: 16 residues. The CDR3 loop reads CASSTPGPQDTGELFF. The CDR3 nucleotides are TGTGCCAGCAGTACCCCAGGGCCTCAGGACACCGGGGAGCTGTTTTTT.

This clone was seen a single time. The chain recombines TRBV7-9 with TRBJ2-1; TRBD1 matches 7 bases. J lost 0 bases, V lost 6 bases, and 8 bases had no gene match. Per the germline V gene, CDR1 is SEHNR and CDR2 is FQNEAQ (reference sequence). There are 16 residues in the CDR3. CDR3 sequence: CASSSDRASSYNEQFF. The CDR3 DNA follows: TGTGCCAGCAGTTCCGACAGGGCTAGCTCCTACAATGAGCAGTTCTTC. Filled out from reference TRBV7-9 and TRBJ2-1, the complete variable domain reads DTGVSQNPRHKITKRGQNVTFRCDPISEHNRLYWYRQTLGQGPEFLTYFQNEAQLEKSRLLSDRFSAERPKGSFSTLEIQRTEQGDSAMYLCASSSDRASSYNEQFFGPGTRLTVL.

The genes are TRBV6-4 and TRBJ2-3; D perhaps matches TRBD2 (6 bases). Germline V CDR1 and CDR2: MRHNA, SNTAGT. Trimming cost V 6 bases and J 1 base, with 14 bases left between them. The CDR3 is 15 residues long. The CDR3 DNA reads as TGTGCCAGCAGCCCGGAGGGCCGGGGCACAGATACGCAGTATTTT. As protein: CASSPEGRGTDTQYF.

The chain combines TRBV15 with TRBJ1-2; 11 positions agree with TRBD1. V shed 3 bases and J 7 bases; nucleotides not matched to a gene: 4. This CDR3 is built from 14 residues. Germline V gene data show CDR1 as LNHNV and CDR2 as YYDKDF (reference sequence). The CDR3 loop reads CATSSRTGGFGYTF. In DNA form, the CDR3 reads TGTGCCACCAGCAGTCGGACAGGGGGCTTTGGCTACACCTTC.

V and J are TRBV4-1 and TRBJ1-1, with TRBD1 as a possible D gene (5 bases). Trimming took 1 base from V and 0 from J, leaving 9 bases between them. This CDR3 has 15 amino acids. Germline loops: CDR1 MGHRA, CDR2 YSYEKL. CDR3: CASSQVWGVNTEAFF. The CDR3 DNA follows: TGCGCCAGCAGCCAAGTCTGGGGGGTGAACACTGAAGCTTTCTTT.

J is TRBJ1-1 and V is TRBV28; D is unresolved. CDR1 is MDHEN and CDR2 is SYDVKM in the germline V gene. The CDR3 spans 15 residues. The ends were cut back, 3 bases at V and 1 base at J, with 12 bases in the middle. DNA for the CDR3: TGTGCCAGCAGTTTGGCGGGCCTCTCGAACACTGAAGCTTTCTTT. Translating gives CASSLAGLSNTEAFF. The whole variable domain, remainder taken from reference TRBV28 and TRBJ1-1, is DVKVTQSSRYLVKRTGEKVFLECVQDMDHENMFWYRQDPGLGLRLIYFSYDVKMKEKGDIPEGYSVSREKKERFSLILESASTNQTSMYLCASSLAGLSNTEAFFGQGTRLTVV.

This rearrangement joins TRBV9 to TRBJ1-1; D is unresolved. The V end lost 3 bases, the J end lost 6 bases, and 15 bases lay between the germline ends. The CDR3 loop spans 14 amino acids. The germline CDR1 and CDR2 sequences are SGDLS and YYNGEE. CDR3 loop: CASSETAASAEAFF. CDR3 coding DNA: TGTGCCAGCAGCGAGACCGCCGCAAGCGCTGAAGCTTTCTTT.

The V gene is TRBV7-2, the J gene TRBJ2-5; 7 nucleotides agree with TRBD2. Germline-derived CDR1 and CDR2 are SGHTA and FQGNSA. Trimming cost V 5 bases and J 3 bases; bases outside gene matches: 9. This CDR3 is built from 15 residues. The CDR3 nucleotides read TGTGCCAGCAGCCTCATGGGACGGGGGGAAGAGACCCAGTACTTC. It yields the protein CASSLMGRGEETQYF.